The clone carrying this TCR beta chain was counted between two and nine times. Sequencing used immunoSEQ multiplex PCR; TCRdb keeps in-frame clones, though not all of them. The top ten hold approximately 10% of the sample, which has more than 150,000 clones, around 83% seen once. These data originate in a study of blood T cell repertoires in COVID-19. The CDR3 runs 15 residues. Per the germline V gene, CDR1 is SGHRS and CDR2 is YFSETQ. V lost 0 bases and J lost 4, with 13 bases in between. The V and J genes are TRBV5-1 and TRBJ1-2; TRBD1 is a possible D gene (5 bases). Sequenced input: peripheral blood. This clonotype originated in a woman in her 50s with acute or convalescent COVID-19. The CDR3 region is CASSLVPRGGYGYTF. CDR3 sequence (DNA): TGCGCCAGCAGCTTGGTCCCACGGGGGGGCTATGGCTACACCTTC.